The rows below give T cell receptor beta chains drawn from one sample of a study of identical twins. TCRdb redid the calling of the 5' RACE reads with MiXCR, one entry per CDR3 protein. The profile shows 690,000 or so distinct CDR3 sequences, 8.5% to 9.5% of them singletons. These sequences were also reported in another study, on yellow fever vaccine responses in identical twins.

The sequencing input was PBMCs. The receptor set was obtained from a woman aged 18-29 years in good health. CDR3s include the opening cysteine and the closing phenylalanine or tryptophan. D genes are given only for firm matches. Size values are once, few and many counts, or a class for expanded clones, and some rows have none.

V gene	D gene	J gene	clone size	CDR3 protein	CDR3 DNA
TRBV5-1	.	TRBJ2-2	many	CASSLTSPNTGELFF	TGCGCCAGCAGCTTGACCAGCCCGAACACCGGGGAGCTGTTTTTT
TRBV5-6	TRBD1	TRBJ2-7	.	CASTLGQGFEQYF	TGTGCCAGCACCCTCGGACAGGGTTTCGAGCAGTACTTC
TRBV11-2	TRBD1	TRBJ2-5	few	CASSLVTGGQQETQYF	TGTGCCAGCAGCTTAGTAACAGGGGGCCAACAAGAGACCCAGTACTTC
TRBV6-5	.	TRBJ1-1	few	CASRTQGEAFF	TGTGCCAGCAGAACCCAGGGGGAAGCTTTCTTT
TRBV29-1	TRBD1	TRBJ2-1	many	CSVVPRPGTGSNEQFF	TGCAGCGTTGTGCCAAGGCCCGGGACAGGGTCAAATGAGCAGTTCTTC
TRBV5-4	.	TRBJ2-2	.	CASSLARRGNTGELFF	TGTGCCAGCAGCTTGGCCAGGAGGGGGAACACCGGGGAGCTGTTTTTT
TRBV5-6	.	TRBJ2-3	many	CASSLAPGPNTQYF	TGTGCCAGCAGCTTGGCGCCTGGGCCTAATACGCAGTATTTT
TRBV2	TRBD1	TRBJ2-7	.	CASSATGTGGYEQYF	TGTGCCAGCAGTGCCACCGGGACAGGGGGCTACGAGCAGTACTTC
TRBV7-2	TRBD2	TRBJ2-1	few	CASSLRVAGGSYNEQFF	TGTGCCAGCAGCTTACGCGTAGCGGGAGGGTCCTACAATGAGCAGTTCTTC
TRBV6-1	TRBD2	TRBJ2-1	few	CASSDRLAGYSYNEQFF	TGTGCCAGCAGTGACCGACTAGCGGGTTACTCCTACAATGAGCAGTTCTTC
TRBV10-3	TRBD1	TRBJ1-2	many	CAISDKQGAGYGYTF	TGTGCCATCAGTGATAAACAGGGGGCAGGCTATGGCTACACCTTC
TRBV28	.	TRBJ2-2	few	CASSLGGLIRRENTGELFF	TGTGCCAGCAGTTTAGGGGGGCTTATACGGAGGGAAAACACCGGGGAGCTGTTTTTT
TRBV2	TRBD2	TRBJ2-1	few	CASSVNPVAGAAQDEQFF	TGTGCCAGCAGCGTGAACCCCGTTGCGGGAGCAGCCCAGGATGAGCAGTTCTTC
TRBV12-3/TRBV12-4	.	TRBJ2-1	few	CATRRGSSNEQFF	TGTGCCACCAGAAGGGGGAGTTCGAATGAGCAGTTCTTC
TRBV5-1	TRBD2	TRBJ2-1	.	CASSSETSGLYEQFF	TGCGCCAGCAGCTCGGAGACTAGCGGGCTCTATGAGCAGTTCTTC
TRBV29-1	.	TRBJ2-7	.	CSVGSGHRSYEQYF	TGCAGCGTTGGGTCGGGACACCGCTCCTACGAGCAGTACTTC
TRBV20-1	TRBD2	TRBJ2-5	few	CSGNRLARETQYF	TGCAGTGGGAACCGACTAGCGAGAGAGACCCAGTACTTC
TRBV6-5	.	TRBJ2-1	many	CASSYSTTWHEQFF	TGTGCCAGCAGTTACTCTACTACCTGGCATGAGCAGTTCTTC
TRBV12-3/TRBV12-4	TRBD1	TRBJ1-6	many	CASSRRQGAGNSPLHF	TGTGCCAGCAGTCGCCGACAGGGGGCTGGTAATTCACCCCTCCACTTT
TRBV6-1	TRBD1	TRBJ2-3	few	CASNPTGAGDTQYF	TGTGCCAGCAACCCGACAGGGGCGGGGGATACGCAGTATTTT
TRBV9	.	TRBJ2-2	many	CASSVASAGTGELFF	TGTGCCAGCAGCGTGGCCAGTGCCGGCACCGGGGAGCTGTTTTTT
TRBV10-1	TRBD1	TRBJ2-7	few	CASSEYPAASGQGRDEQYF	TGCGCCAGCAGTGAGTACCCCGCGGCATCGGGACAGGGGAGAGACGAGCAGTACTTC
TRBV12-3/TRBV12-4	TRBD1	TRBJ1-2	.	CASSLGQGVGGYTF	TGTGCCAGCAGTTTAGGACAGGGCGTAGGTGGCTACACCTTC
TRBV4-3	TRBD2	TRBJ2-1	.	CASSQDFYRTSGKNEQFF	TGCGCCAGCAGCCAAGATTTTTATAGGACTAGCGGGAAGAATGAGCAGTTCTTC
TRBV20-1	TRBD2	TRBJ2-3	.	CSAPHAGGDTQYF	TGCAGTGCTCCCCACGCGGGGGGAGATACGCAGTATTTT
TRBV7-2	.	TRBJ1-1	many	CASSPGRYTEAFF	TGTGCCAGCAGCCCCGGACGGTACACTGAAGCTTTCTTT
TRBV6-5	.	TRBJ2-7	many	CASSYSGQYEQYF	TGTGCCAGCAGTTACTCAGGACAGTACGAGCAGTACTTC
TRBV20-1	.	TRBJ2-5	many	CSAIYQETQYF	TGCAGTGCTATCTATCAAGAGACCCAGTACTTC
TRBV28	.	TRBJ2-3	many	CASSHRRGSASTQYF	TGTGCCAGCAGCCACCGCCGGGGGTCTGCCAGTACGCAGTATTTT
TRBV29-1	.	TRBJ2-5	many	CSVGRGGSGETQYF	TGCAGCGTTGGGCGAGGTGGCTCTGGAGAGACCCAGTACTTC
TRBV6-5	.	TRBJ2-7	many	CASSYSLGQSSYEQYF	TGTGCCAGCAGTTACTCCCTGGGGCAGAGCTCCTACGAGCAGTACTTC
TRBV28	.	TRBJ1-5	.	CASSALRDKFGDHDSNQPQHF	TGTGCCAGCAGTGCCTTAAGGGACAAGTTTGGGGACCATGATAGCAATCAGCCCCAGCATTTT
TRBV15	TRBD1	TRBJ2-4	many	CATSREQGQGRSLAKNIQYF	TGTGCCACCAGCAGAGAGCAGGGACAGGGGCGAAGTCTAGCCAAAAACATTCAGTACTTC
TRBV5-1	TRBD2	TRBJ2-4	.	CASSWGLAGVDGLGAKNIQYF	TGCGCCAGCAGCTGGGGACTAGCGGGAGTCGATGGATTGGGGGCCAAAAACATTCAGTACTTC
TRBV12-3/TRBV12-4	.	TRBJ2-7	few	CASSFYGLNLGEQYF	TGTGCCAGCAGTTTTTATGGGCTCAATTTAGGGGAGCAGTACTTC
TRBV5-1	TRBD2	TRBJ2-3	many	CASSFSSGEVDTQYF	TGCGCCAGCAGCTTCTCTAGCGGGGAGGTAGATACGCAGTATTTT
TRBV7-9	TRBD2	TRBJ2-1	.	CASSSSLGDYGYNEQFF	TGTGCCAGCAGCTCTAGTCTGGGGGACTACGGCTACAATGAGCAGTTCTTC
TRBV7-3	.	TRBJ1-3	.	CASSFGLGENTIYF	TGTGCCAGCAGCTTCGGTCTGGGAGAGAACACCATATATTTT
TRBV20-1	TRBD2	TRBJ2-7	.	CSARDLTSGFYEQYF	TGCAGTGCTAGAGATCTCACTAGCGGGTTTTACGAGCAGTACTTC
TRBV24-1	TRBD1	TRBJ2-5	.	CATSGNGDRSYQETQYF	TGTGCCACCAGTGGGAATGGGGACAGGAGCTACCAAGAGACCCAGTACTTC
TRBV4-3	.	TRBJ1-2	.	CASSQDRGEGYGYTF	TGCGCCAGCAGCCAAGATAGGGGCGAAGGCTATGGCTACACCTTC
TRBV4-2	.	TRBJ2-7	.	CASSQDRWNEQYF	TGTGCCAGCAGCCAAGATCGGTGGAACGAGCAGTACTTC
TRBV27	.	TRBJ1-1	many	CASSPTRVGTEAFF	TGTGCCAGCAGTCCAACCAGAGTCGGCACTGAAGCTTTCTTT
TRBV28	.	TRBJ2-1	many	CASTSSGELGSYNEQFF	TGTGCCAGCACCTCTTCAGGGGAGCTGGGATCCTACAATGAGCAGTTCTTC
TRBV5-1	.	TRBJ1-4	many	CASRGAGAANEKLFF	TGCGCCAGCAGAGGGGCAGGTGCAGCTAATGAAAAACTGTTTTTT
TRBV28	.	TRBJ2-2	.	CASQNPGPGTGELFF	TGTGCTAGTCAGAACCCAGGTCCCGGAACCGGGGAGCTGTTTTTT
TRBV20-1	TRBD2	TRBJ2-1	few	CSARLSGRASYNEQFF	TGCAGTGCTAGACTTAGCGGGAGGGCCTCCTACAATGAGCAGTTCTTC
TRBV29-1	TRBD2	TRBJ2-1	many	CSVELAGTPGLTYNEQFF	TGCAGCGTTGAACTAGCGGGGACCCCAGGGTTGACCTACAATGAGCAGTTCTTC
TRBV29-1	.	TRBJ2-7	.	CSVATGERPSYEQYF	TGCAGCGTTGCCACCGGAGAGCGCCCCTCCTACGAGCAGTACTTC
TRBV6-1	TRBD2	TRBJ2-7	few	CASSLLPGTSGRREQYF	TGTGCCAGCAGTCTTCTCCCTGGGACTAGCGGGAGGCGGGAGCAGTACTTC
TRBV10-3	.	TRBJ1-1	few	CAISDNRVTEAFF	TGTGCCATCAGTGATAACAGGGTTACTGAAGCTTTCTTT
TRBV6-2/TRBV6-3	.	TRBJ2-6	.	CASSVRGTGANVLTF	TGTGCCAGCAGTGTGCGTGGAACTGGGGCCAACGTCCTGACTTTC
TRBV29-1	.	TRBJ1-1	few	CSVERFEGGGTEAFF	TGCAGCGTTGAAAGGTTTGAGGGCGGAGGGACTGAAGCTTTCTTT
TRBV7-2	.	TRBJ1-1	many	CASSRERDTEAFF	TGTGCCAGCAGCCGGGAGAGGGACACTGAAGCTTTCTTT
TRBV5-1	TRBD2	TRBJ2-5	few	CASSLRTSRKETQYF	TGCGCCAGCAGCCTACGGACTAGCCGGAAAGAGACCCAGTACTTC
TRBV5-1	.	TRBJ1-1	few	CASSLSGPENTEAFF	TGCGCCAGCAGCTTGTCTGGTCCCGAAAACACTGAAGCTTTCTTT
TRBV20-1	.	TRBJ1-2	.	CSARPLREHGYTF	TGCAGTGCTAGACCTCTCAGGGAACATGGCTACACCTTC
TRBV15	TRBD1	TRBJ2-7	.	CATITGTGVSYEQYF	TGTGCCACCATCACCGGGACAGGGGTATCCTACGAGCAGTACTTC
TRBV2	TRBD2	TRBJ2-1	.	CASSGLAGAQSSYNEQFF	TGTGCCAGCAGTGGCCTAGCGGGGGCACAAAGCTCCTACAATGAGCAGTTCTTC
TRBV20-1	TRBD1	TRBJ1-1	.	CSARPDRGNTEAFF	TGCAGTGCTAGACCCGACAGGGGGAACACTGAAGCTTTCTTT